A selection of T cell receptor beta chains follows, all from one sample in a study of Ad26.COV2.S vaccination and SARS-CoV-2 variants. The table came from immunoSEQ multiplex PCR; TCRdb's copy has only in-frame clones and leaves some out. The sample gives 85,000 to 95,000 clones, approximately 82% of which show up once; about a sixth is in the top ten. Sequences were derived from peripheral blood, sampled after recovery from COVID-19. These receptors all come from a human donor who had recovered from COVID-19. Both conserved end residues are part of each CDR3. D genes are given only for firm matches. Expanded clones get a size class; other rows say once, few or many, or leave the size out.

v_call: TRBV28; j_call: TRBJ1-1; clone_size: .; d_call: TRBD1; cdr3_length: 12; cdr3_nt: TGTGCCAGCAGTTGGGGACAGGATGAAGCTTTCTTT; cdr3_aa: CASSWGQDEAFF
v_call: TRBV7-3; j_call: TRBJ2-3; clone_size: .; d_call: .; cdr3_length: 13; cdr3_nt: TGTGCCAGCAGCAAAATTCTAGGAGATACGCAGTATTTT; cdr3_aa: CASSKILGDTQYF
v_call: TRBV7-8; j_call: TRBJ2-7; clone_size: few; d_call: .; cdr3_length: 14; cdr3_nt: TGTGCCAGCAGCTTCAGGGGCTGGGTCTACGAGCAGTACTTC; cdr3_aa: CASSFRGWVYEQYF
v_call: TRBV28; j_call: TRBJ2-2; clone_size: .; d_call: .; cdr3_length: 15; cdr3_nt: TGTGCCAGCAGTCTTAGCGCCGTTAACACCGGGGAGCTGTTTTTT; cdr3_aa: CASSLSAVNTGELFF
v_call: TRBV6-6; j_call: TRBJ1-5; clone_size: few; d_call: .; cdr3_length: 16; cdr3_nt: TGTGCCAGCAGCTATCAGGGGCAGAGGGGCAATCAGCCCCAGCATTTT; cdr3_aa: CASSYQGQRGNQPQHF
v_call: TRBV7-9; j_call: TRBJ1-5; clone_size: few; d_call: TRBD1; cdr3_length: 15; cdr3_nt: TGTGCCAGCAGCTTAGGTGGGACAGTAAATCAGCCCCAGCATTTT; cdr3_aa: CASSLGGTVNQPQHF
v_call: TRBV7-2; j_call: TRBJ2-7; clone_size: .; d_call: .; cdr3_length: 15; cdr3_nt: TGTGCCAGCAGCTTCGGAGAGGCTCCTTACTACGAGCAGTACTTC; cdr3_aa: CASSFGEAPYYEQYF
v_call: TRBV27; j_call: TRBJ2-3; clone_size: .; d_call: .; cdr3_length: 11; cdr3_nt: TGTGCCAGCAGTCGGGCAGATACGCAGTATTTT; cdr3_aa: CASSRADTQYF
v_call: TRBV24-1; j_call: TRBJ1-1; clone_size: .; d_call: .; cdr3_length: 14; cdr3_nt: TGTGCCACCAGTGATCCCTCACGGAACACTGAAGCTTTCTTT; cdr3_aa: CATSDPSRNTEAFF
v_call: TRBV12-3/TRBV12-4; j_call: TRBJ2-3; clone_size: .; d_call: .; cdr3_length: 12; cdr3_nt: TGTGCCAGCAGTTCAACCCCAAATACGCAGTATTTT; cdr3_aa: CASSSTPNTQYF
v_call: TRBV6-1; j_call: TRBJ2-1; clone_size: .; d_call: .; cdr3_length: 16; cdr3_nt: TGTGCCAGCAGTGACAATTTTGGGGCTTATAACAATGAGCAGTTCTTC; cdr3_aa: CASSDNFGAYNNEQFF
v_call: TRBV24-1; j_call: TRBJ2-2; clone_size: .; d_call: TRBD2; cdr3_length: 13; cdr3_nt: TGTGCCACCCTCGGGGGGGACACCGGGGAGCTGTTTTTT; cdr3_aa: CATLGGDTGELFF
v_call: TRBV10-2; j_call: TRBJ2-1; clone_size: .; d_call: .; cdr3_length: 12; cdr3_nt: TGCGCCAGCAGTGAGTTTCGGGGCACGCCGTTCTTC; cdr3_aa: CASSEFRGTPFF
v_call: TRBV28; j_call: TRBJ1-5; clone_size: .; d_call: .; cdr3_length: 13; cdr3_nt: TGTGCCAGCAGGGAATGGTTGAATCAGCCCCAGCATTTT; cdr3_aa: CASREWLNQPQHF
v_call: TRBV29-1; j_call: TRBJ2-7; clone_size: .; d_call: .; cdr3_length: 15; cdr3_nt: TGCAGCGTCCTCGGGACCCCCAGGGAACGGTACGAGCAGTACTTC; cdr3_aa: CSVLGTPRERYEQYF
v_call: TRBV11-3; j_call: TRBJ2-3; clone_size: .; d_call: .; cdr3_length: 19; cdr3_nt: TGTGCCAGCAGCCCAGCACGACTCCCAACCGAGGGGCTCACAGATACGCAGTATTTT; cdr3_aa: CASSPARLPTEGLTDTQYF
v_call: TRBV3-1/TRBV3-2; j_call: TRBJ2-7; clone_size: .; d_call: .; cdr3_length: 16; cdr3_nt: TGTGCCAGCAGCCTCAAGGCAGGCAGCCGCTCCTACGAGCAGTACTTC; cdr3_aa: CASSLKAGSRSYEQYF
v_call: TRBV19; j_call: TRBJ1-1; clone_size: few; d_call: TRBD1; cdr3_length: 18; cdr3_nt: TGTGCCAGTAGCCCCGTAGGAGGGACAGGACTACATAACACTGAAGCTTTCTTT; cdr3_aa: CASSPVGGTGLHNTEAFF
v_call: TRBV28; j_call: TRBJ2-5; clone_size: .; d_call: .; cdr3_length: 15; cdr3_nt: TGTGCCAGCAGTTTAAGGTCTAGGGGTTTGGAGACCCAGTACTTC; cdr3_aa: CASSLRSRGLETQYF
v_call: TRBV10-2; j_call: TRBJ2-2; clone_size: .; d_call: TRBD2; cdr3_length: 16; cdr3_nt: TGCGCCAGCAGTGTCGCTAGCGGGATGGGCACCGGGGAGCTGTTTTTT; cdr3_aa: CASSVASGMGTGELFF
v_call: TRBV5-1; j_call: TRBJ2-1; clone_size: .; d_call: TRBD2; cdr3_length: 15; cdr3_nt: TGCGCCAGCAGCTTAACTAGCGGGTCCTACAATGAGCAGTTCTTC; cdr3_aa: CASSLTSGSYNEQFF
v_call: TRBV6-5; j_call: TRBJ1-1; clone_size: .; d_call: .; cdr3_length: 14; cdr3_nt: TGTGCCAGCGCAAGGACGGGGCAGAACACTGAAGCTTTCTTT; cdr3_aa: CASARTGQNTEAFF
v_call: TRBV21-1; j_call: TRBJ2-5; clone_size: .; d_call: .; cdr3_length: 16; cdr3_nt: TGTGCCAGCAGCAAGTCTCTAGCGGGAAACCAAGAGACCCAGTACTTC; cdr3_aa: CASSKSLAGNQETQYF
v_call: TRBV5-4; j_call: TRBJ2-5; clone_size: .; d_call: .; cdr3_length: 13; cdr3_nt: TGTGCCAGCAGCTTGGAAGTAGCTGAGACCCAGTACTTC; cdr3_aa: CASSLEVAETQYF
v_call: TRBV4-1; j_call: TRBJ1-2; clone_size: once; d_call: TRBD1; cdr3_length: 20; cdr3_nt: TGCGCCAGCAGCCAAGGGAATGGGAGGACAGGGGCCAAGGAGGACTATGGCTACACCTTC; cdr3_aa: CASSQGNGRTGAKEDYGYTF
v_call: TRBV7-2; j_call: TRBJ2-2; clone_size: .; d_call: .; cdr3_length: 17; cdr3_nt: TGTGCCAGCAGCTTATCTGGGGGACTCCTTAACACCGGGGAGCTGTTTTTT; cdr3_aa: CASSLSGGLLNTGELFF
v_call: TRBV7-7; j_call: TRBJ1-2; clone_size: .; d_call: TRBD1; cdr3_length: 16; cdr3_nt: TGTGCCAGCAGCTTAGGACAGGGAGTGCTAGGCTATGGCTACACCTTC; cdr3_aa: CASSLGQGVLGYGYTF
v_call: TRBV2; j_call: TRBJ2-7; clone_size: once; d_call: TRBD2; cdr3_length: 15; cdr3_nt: TGTGCCAGCAGGTACAAGACTAGCGGGAGGCGCGAGCAGTACTTC; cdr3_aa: CASRYKTSGRREQYF
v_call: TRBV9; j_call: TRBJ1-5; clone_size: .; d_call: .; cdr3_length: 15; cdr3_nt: TGTGCCAGCAGCAGGACAGCCTCTAGCAATCAGCCCCAGCATTTT; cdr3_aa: CASSRTASSNQPQHF
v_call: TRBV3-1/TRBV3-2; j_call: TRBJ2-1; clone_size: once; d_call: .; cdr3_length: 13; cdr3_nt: TGTGCCAGCAGCCAAGCTAGTTTCGATGAGCAGTTCTTC; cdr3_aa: CASSQASFDEQFF
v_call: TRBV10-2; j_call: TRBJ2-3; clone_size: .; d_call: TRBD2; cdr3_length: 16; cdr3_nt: TGCGCCAGCAGGGAAACACTAGCGAGGAGCACAGATACGCAGTATTTT; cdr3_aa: CASRETLARSTDTQYF
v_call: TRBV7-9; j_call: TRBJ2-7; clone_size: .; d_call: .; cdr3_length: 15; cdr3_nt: TGTGCCAGCAGCTCAAAACTAGAAGTGGTCTACGAGCAGTACTTC; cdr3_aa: CASSSKLEVVYEQYF
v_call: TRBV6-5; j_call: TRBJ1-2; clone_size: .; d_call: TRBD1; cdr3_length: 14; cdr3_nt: TGTGCCAGCAGCCACGGGACAGGGAAACTTGGCTACACCTTC; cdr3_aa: CASSHGTGKLGYTF
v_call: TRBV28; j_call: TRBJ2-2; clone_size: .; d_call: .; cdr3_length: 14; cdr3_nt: TGTGCCAGCAGTTACGAGACGAACACCGGGGAGCTGTTTTTT; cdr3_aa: CASSYETNTGELFF
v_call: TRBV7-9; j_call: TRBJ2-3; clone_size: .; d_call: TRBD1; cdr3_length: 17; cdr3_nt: TGTGCCAGCAGCTTATCCGGGACAGGGGGCGCGACAGATACGCAGTATTTT; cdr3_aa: CASSLSGTGGATDTQYF
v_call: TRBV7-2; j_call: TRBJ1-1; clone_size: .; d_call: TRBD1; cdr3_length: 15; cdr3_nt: TGTGCCAGCAGCTTCACGGACAGGGTGTACACTGAAGCTTTCTTT; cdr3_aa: CASSFTDRVYTEAFF
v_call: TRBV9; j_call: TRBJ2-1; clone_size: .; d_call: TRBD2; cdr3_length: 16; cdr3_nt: TGTGCCAGCAGCGTAGAGCTAGCGGACCTAGACAATGAGCAGTTCTTC; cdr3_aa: CASSVELADLDNEQFF
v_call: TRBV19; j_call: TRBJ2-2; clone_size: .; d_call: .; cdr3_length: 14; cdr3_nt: TGTGCCAGTAGTATTAGGGGGAACACCGGGGAGCTGTTTTTT; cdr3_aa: CASSIRGNTGELFF
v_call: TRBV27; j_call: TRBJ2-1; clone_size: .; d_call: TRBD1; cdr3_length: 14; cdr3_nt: TGTGCCCCTCTCCGGGACAGGGGGCGGAATGAGCAGTTCTTC; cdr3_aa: CAPLRDRGRNEQFF
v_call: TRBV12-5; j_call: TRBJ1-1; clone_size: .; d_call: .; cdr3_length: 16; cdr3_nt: TGTGCTAGTGGTTTGGACGATGGGAGGTTGAACACTGAAGCTTTCTTT; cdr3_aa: CASGLDDGRLNTEAFF
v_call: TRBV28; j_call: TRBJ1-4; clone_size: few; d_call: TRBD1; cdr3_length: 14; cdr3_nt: TGTGCCAGCAGTTTAGCGGGACAGACGCAAAAACTGTTTTTT; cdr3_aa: CASSLAGQTQKLFF
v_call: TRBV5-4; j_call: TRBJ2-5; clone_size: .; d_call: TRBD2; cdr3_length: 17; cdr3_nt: TGTGCCAGCAGCCGGGCGCGGGGGGGTAGCGGCCAAGAGACCCAGTACTTC; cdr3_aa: CASSRARGGSGQETQYF
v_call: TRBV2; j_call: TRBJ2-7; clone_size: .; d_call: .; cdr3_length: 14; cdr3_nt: TGTGCCAGCACAGCCACCGTTCTTTCCTACGAGCAGTACTTC; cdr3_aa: CASTATVLSYEQYF
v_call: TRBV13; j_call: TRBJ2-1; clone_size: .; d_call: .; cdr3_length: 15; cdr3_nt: TGTGCCAGCAGCCCCCGGGATAGGGGTTACAATGAGCAGTTCTTC; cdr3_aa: CASSPRDRGYNEQFF
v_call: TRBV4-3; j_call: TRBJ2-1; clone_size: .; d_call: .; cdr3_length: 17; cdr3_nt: TGCGCCAGCAGCCAAGACCTGGGGGAGTGGTCCTACAATGAGCAGTTCTTC; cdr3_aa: CASSQDLGEWSYNEQFF
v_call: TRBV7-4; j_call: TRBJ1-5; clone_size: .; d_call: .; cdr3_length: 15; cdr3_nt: TGTGCCAGCAGCTTAGACTACAAGAGCAATCAGCCCCAGCATTTT; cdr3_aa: CASSLDYKSNQPQHF
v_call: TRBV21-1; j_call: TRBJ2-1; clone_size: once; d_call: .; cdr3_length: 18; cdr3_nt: TGTGCCAGCAGCAAGAGTAAAACTAGACAGGGATGTCACAATGAGCAGTTCTTC; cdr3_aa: CASSKSKTRQGCHNEQFF
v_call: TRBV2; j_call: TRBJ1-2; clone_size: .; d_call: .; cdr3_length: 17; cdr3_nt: TGTGCCAGCAGCCCTGACGGGGTATCAGGCTTTAGCTATGGCTACACCTTC; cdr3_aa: CASSPDGVSGFSYGYTF
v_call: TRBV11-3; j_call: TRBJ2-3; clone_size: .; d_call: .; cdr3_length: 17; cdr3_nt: TGTGCCAGCAGCTTAGATACCCCCGGGGTGGGCACAGATACGCAGTATTTT; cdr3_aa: CASSLDTPGVGTDTQYF
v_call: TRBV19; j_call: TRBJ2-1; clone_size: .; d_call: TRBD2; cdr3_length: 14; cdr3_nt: TGTGCCAGTGCGGGACTAGCGGGAGCATATGAGCAGTTCTTC; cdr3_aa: CASAGLAGAYEQFF
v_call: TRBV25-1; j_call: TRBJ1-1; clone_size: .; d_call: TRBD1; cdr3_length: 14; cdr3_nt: TGTGCCAGCATTAGGACAGGGAAGTCGTCTGAAGCTTTCTTT; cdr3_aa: CASIRTGKSSEAFF
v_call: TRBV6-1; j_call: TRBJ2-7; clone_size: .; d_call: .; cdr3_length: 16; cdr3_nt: TGTGCCAGCAGTGAAGAACAGACGTGGGTATCCTACGAGCAGTACTTC; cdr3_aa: CASSEEQTWVSYEQYF